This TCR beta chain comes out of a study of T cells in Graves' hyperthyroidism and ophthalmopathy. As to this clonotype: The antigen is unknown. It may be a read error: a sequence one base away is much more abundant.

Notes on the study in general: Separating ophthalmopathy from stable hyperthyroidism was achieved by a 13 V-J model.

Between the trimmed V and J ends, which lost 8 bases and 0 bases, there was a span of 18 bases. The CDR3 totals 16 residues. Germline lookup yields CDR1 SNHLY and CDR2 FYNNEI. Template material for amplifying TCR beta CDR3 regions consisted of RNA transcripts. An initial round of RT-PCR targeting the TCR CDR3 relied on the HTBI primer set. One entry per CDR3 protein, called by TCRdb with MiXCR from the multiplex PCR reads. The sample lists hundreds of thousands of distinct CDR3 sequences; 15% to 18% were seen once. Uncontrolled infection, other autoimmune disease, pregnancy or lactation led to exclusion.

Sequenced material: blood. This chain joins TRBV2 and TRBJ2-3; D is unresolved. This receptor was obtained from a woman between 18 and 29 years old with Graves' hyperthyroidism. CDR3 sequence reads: CASPKSQLLSTDTQYF. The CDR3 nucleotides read TGTGCCAGCCCTAAGAGTCAGCTTCTTAGCACAGATACGCAGTATTTT.